This TCR beta chain originates from a study of blood T cell repertoires in COVID-19. Study summary: Acute and convalescent COVID-19 specimens originated in the United States, Italy and Spain. The cDNA or gDNA used as material had been derived from T cells, B-cell-depleted T cells, or PBMCs.

Enrollment of patients from Seattle took place during active infection, with longitudinal follow-up. Original processing methods: Nucleated cell number was recorded as an estimate derived from reference gene primer amplification. The table came from immunoSEQ multiplex PCR; TCRdb's copy has only in-frame clones and leaves some out. D and trimming come from the DNA, and the V and J calls and clone size come from that table. In the table there are tens of thousands of clones, just under 80% of which are singletons. CDR3 length: 11 residues. The V end was cut by 8 bases, the J end by 5 bases, with 9 bases between. CDR1 is MDHEN, CDR2 SYDVKM, per germline.

The sequenced material came from peripheral blood. The V call is TRBV28, the J call TRBJ2-5; D perhaps matches TRBD1 (6 bases). The source of this sequence is a man in his 70s with COVID-19, enrolled during active disease. CDR3 residues: CASGGPETQYF. The CDR3 DNA sequence: TGTGCCAGCGGGGGCCCGGAGACCCAGTACTTC.